The 29 T cell receptor beta chains in this list originate from one sample, sequenced in a study of somatic mutations in cytotoxic T cells in rheumatoid arthritis (dated by TCRdb to 2016 to 2017). The library was produced with the immunoSEQ multiplex PCR assay. TCRdb's version of the immuneACCESS table is confined to in-frame rearrangements and falls short of the full clone set. An unresolved V gene accounts for under half of the shortfall where checked; the remainder is of unknown origin. The sample table records roughly 30,000 clones; approximately 78% of these occur just once. Clones ranked in the top ten supply approximately 8% of the sample. The sequenced sample consisted of CD8+ T cells sorted from blood. The receptor source for this set is an adult with rheumatoid arthritis.

This chain connects TRBV29-1 to TRBJ2-7, with D perhaps TRBD1 or TRBD2 (5 bases each). The CDR3 covers 15 residues. With 0 bases removed from V and 0 bases from J, the gap between germline ends came to 12 bases. The germline V gene has CDR1 SQVTM and CDR2 ANQGSEA. The CDR3 loop reads CSVEDHGTSSYEQYF. The DNA for the CDR3 is TGCAGCGTTGAAGATCACGGGACGAGCTCCTACGAGCAGTACTTC.

This clone was counted between two and nine times. CDR3: CASTSPSLGPSTGELFF. The CDR3 DNA reads TGTGCCAGCACTTCCCCGTCTTTGGGACCCTCCACCGGGGAGCTGTTTTTT. The chain carries TRBV2 and TRBJ2-2; D may match TRBD1 or TRBD2 (5 bases each). This CDR3 is built from 17 residues. The germline gives CDR1 SNHLY, CDR2 FYNNEI. With 7 bases removed from V and 4 bases from J, the gap between germline ends came to 22 bases.

The chain carries TRBV29-1 and TRBJ2-5; no clear D. The end of the DNA aligns better with TRBJ2-7, so the J call may be wrong. The CDR3 is 12 amino acids. In germline, CDR1 is SQVTM, CDR2 ANQGSEA. The CDR3 sequence is CSVEGQPYEQYF. CDR3 bases: TGCAGCGTTGAAGGGCAGCCCTACGAGCAGTACTTC.

The V gene is TRBV13, the J gene TRBJ2-1; 13 bases line up with TRBD2. In germline, CDR1 is PRHDT, CDR2 FYEKMQ (reference sequence). The CDR3 is 24 amino acids. Losses at the gene ends were 4 bases for V and 0 bases for J; bases not matched to a gene: 24. The DNA of the CDR3 is TGTGCCAGCAGCTCCCCTGATGGGCTCCGCCTGACTAGCGGGAGGACGAGCTCCTACAATGAGCAGTTCTTC. Amino acids: CASSSPDGLRLTSGRTSSYNEQFF.

This clone appeared a few times. The chain carries TRBV19 and TRBJ2-1; 11 nucleotides agree with TRBD2. V trimming: 1 base; J trimming: 7 bases; junction bases outside the gene matches: 3. The CDR3 is 15 amino acids. CDR1 is LNHDA and CDR2 is SQIVND in the germline V gene (reference sequence). CDR3 loop: CASSIGASGGNEQFF. The CDR3 nucleotides read TGTGCCAGTAGTATAGGGGCTAGCGGGGGGAATGAGCAGTTCTTC.

This chain links TRBV9 with TRBJ2-7; D call uncertain. The V gene lost 4 bases and the J gene lost 1 base, with 9 bases spanning the gap. Germline V gene lookup returns CDR1 SGDLS and CDR2 YYNGEE. This CDR3 spans 13 amino acids. The CDR3 region is CASSSFGSYEQYF. CDR3 nucleotides: TGTGCCAGCAGCTCGTTTGGGTCCTACGAGCAGTACTTC.

The CDR3 nucleotides read TGTGCCAGCAGCAAAGGGGTGGACAGGGGGGACTCCTACGAGCAGTACTTC. This gives the protein CASSKGVDRGDSYEQYF. This sequence joins TRBV21-1 and TRBJ2-7; the table gives TRBD1 as D, unverified against the DNA. TRBV21-1 is described as a pseudogene. CDR3 size: 17 residues.

The V and J genes are TRBV6-5 and TRBJ1-6; possible D gene TRBD1, 5 bases. This CDR3 has 14 amino acids. Germline CDR1 reads MNHEY; CDR2 reads SVGAGI. V was cut by 4 bases and J by 8 bases, with 12 bases left in between. The CDR3 DNA follows: TGTGCCAGCAGTTCTCCGGGACCGGATTCACCCCTCCACTTT. This gives the protein CASSSPGPDSPLHF.

This clone occurred once. The chain has TRBV19 and TRBJ2-5; 8 nucleotides line up with TRBD2. The CDR3 totals 14 residues. With 5 bases clipped from V and 5 bases from J, the junction kept 7 bases outside the gene matches. The germline CDR1 and CDR2 sequences are LNHDA and SQIVND (reference sequence). This chain's CDR3 is CASSAGGAWETQYF. The CDR3 DNA sequence: TGTGCCAGTAGTGCCGGGGGGGCCTGGGAGACCCAGTACTTC.

The chain joins TRBV30 to TRBJ2-1, with D possibly called TRBD1 or TRBD2 (6 bases each). CDR1 GTSNPN and CDR2 SVGIG come from the germline V gene (reference sequence). Trimming removed 4 bases at V and 7 bases at J, with 14 bases between. The CDR3 runs 13 residues. The CDR3, as DNA: TGTGCCTGGAATCTAGGGGGGAGGAATGAGCAGTTCTTC. Translating it yields CAWNLGGRNEQFF.

This clone is a singleton in its sample. This chain uses TRBV15 with TRBJ1-1; 7 bases match TRBD1. The trim removed 4 bases at V and 3 bases at J, leaving 5 bases unmatched. This CDR3 is built from 14 residues. The germline gives CDR1 LNHNV, CDR2 YYDKDF (reference sequence). The DNA of the CDR3 is TGTGCCACCAGCACCGGGACAGAAGACACTGAAGCTTTCTTT. It specifies CATSTGTEDTEAFF.

This clone occurred once. The chain combines TRBV6-7 with TRBJ2-3, with 12 nucleotides matching TRBD2. TRBV6-7 is filed as an ORF, its function uncertain. Trimming cost V 8 bases and J 1 base; bases outside gene matches: 10. CDR3 length equals 17 residues. The CDR3: CASFPPSSGGGTDTQYF. The CDR3 DNA follows: TGTGCCAGCTTTCCCCCGTCTAGCGGGGGGGGCACAGATACGCAGTATTTT.

The rearrangement uses TRBV13 and TRBJ2-1; 13 bases agree with TRBD2. V gave up 5 bases and J gave up 0 bases; unmatched junction bases: 7. The germline gives CDR1 PRHDT, CDR2 FYEKMQ (reference sequence). The CDR3 totals 18 residues. The CDR3 DNA is TGTGCCAGCAGCCCGGGACTAGCGGGACTGAGCTCCTACAATGAGCAGTTCTTC. Its protein product is CASSPGLAGLSSYNEQFF.

This clone has a single count. This sequence joins TRBV19 and TRBJ2-3; 10 nucleotides match TRBD2. The CDR3 sequence is 17 residues long. The germline CDR1 and CDR2 sequences are LNHDA and SQIVND (reference sequence). Losses at the gene ends were 6 bases for V and 4 bases for J; bases not matched to a gene: 13. The CDR3 DNA reads TGTGCCAGTAGAACGGGCCTCCTAGCGGGAGAGGCAGATACGCAGTATTTT. It yields the protein CASRTGLLAGEADTQYF.

The chain combines TRBV5-4 with TRBJ1-1; a weak D match, TRBD1 (6 bases). CDR1 SGHNT and CDR2 YYREEE come from the germline V gene (reference sequence). The ends were cut back, 0 bases at V and 1 base at J, with 10 bases in the middle. The CDR3 is made up of 15 amino acids. CDR3: CASSLVGGSNTEAFF. CDR3 nucleotide sequence: TGTGCCAGCAGCTTGGTAGGGGGTTCGAACACTGAAGCTTTCTTT. Filled out from reference TRBV5-4 and TRBJ1-1, the complete variable domain reads ETGVTQSPTHLIKTRGQQVTLRCSSQSGHNTVSWYQQALGQGPQFIFQYYREEENGRGNFPPRFSGLQFPNYSSELNVNALELDDSALYLCASSLVGGSNTEAFFGQGTRLTVV.

V and J are TRBV27 and TRBJ2-5; maybe TRBD2 (6 bases). CDR1 and CDR2 from the germline V gene are MNHEY and SMNVEV (reference sequence). The length of the CDR3 is 13 residues. Trimming left V 5 bases short and J 2 bases short, with 9 bases between. The CDR3 DNA is TGTGCCAGCAGTAGGAGGGTACAAGAGACCCAGTACTTC. Its protein product is CASSRRVQETQYF.

Concerning this clone itself: The junction shows a germline mismatch at one end, possibly a read error. At the DNA level, this CDR3 is encoded by other sequences in the same sample as well. The V gene is TRBV30, the J gene TRBJ2-2; weak D call: TRBD2 (5 bases). Germline V gene data show CDR1 as GTSNPN and CDR2 as SVGIG (reference sequence). The CDR3 consists of 12 residues. CDR3 nucleotides: TGTGCCTGGAAGAGGGAGACCGGGGAACTGTTTTTT. Translation: CAWKRETGELFF.

The chain uses TRBV10-1 and TRBJ1-1; D not certain. CDR3 size: 15 residues. The ends were cut back, 4 bases at V and 3 bases at J, with 15 bases in the middle. Germline assignment: CDR1 WNHNN and CDR2 SYGVQD (reference sequence). The CDR3 spells CASSARGFGYTEAFF. For the CDR3, the DNA is TGCGCCAGCAGTGCTCGAGGGTTTGGGTACACTGAAGCTTTCTTT.

This rearrangement joins TRBV9 to TRBJ2-7, with D possibly being TRBD1 or TRBD2 (5 bases each). Germline V gene sequence: CDR1 SGDLS, CDR2 YYNGEE. The length of the CDR3 is 15 residues. Trimming pared 0 bases from V and 0 bases from J, leaving 10 bases between. Here the CDR3 reads CASSVGGGDSYEQYF. In DNA, the CDR3 is TGTGCCAGCAGCGTAGGTGGGGGAGACTCCTACGAGCAGTACTTC.

This clone was counted a few times. A read error may account for a junction end that differs from germline. The rearrangement links TRBV29-1 to TRBJ1-1; 11 bases map to TRBD1. Germline CDR1 and CDR2: SQVTM and ANQGSEA. CDR3 size: 11 residues. The CDR3 nucleotides read TGCAGCATTGGACAGGGGGCTGAGGCTTTCTTT. It translates to CSIGQGAEAFF.

CDR3 nucleotides: TGCGCCAGCAGCCAAGCACAGAGTGGCTACGAGCAGTACTTC. Protein sequence: CASSQAQSGYEQYF. This rearrangement joins TRBV4-3 to TRBJ2-7; D is uncertain. CDR3 size: 14 residues. Trimming took 1 base from V and 3 from J, leaving 10 bases between them. Looked up from germline, CDR1 is LGHNA and CDR2 is YSLEER.

The chain recombines TRBV5-5 with TRBJ2-7; D is unresolved. There are 11 residues in the CDR3. Germline V gene sequence: CDR1 SGHKS, CDR2 YYEKEE (reference sequence). V shed 4 bases and J shed 0 bases, with 2 bases lying between them. CDR3 sequence (DNA): TGTGCCAGCAGCGTCTCCTACGAGCAGTACTTC. Residues: CASSVSYEQYF.

The genes are TRBV18 and TRBJ1-3; tentative D call: TRBD1 (5 bases). Per the germline V gene, CDR1 is KGHSH and CDR2 is LQKENI. The CDR3 extends over 16 amino acids. V was clipped by 0 bases and J by 5 bases, with 14 bases between them. The CDR3 region is CASSPPLWQGRNTIYF. Written as DNA, the CDR3 is TGTGCCAGCTCACCACCTTTGTGGCAGGGAAGAAACACCATATATTTT.

V and J are TRBV4-1 and TRBJ1-1, with D uncertain. From germline, CDR1 is MGHRA and CDR2 YSYEKL. V shed 6 bases and J shed 3 bases, with 14 bases lying between them. The CDR3 spans 14 residues. CDR3 sequence (DNA): TGCGCCAGCAGAACCGGGCACACGGACACTGAAGCTTTCTTT. Amino acid sequence: CASRTGHTDTEAFF.

This chain connects TRBV7-9 to TRBJ2-1; 8 nucleotides align to TRBD1. Trimming took 5 bases from V and 9 from J; bases not matched to a gene: 3. Germline CDR1 is SEHNR and CDR2 is FQNEAQ (reference sequence). The CDR3 totals 12 residues. The CDR3 protein is CASSGDRGEQFF. For the CDR3, the DNA is TGTGCCAGCAGCGGAGACAGGGGTGAGCAGTTCTTC.

The chain has TRBV30 and TRBJ1-1; the D is unclear. Between the trimmed V and J ends, which lost 2 bases and 1 base, there was a span of 2 bases. Germline values: CDR1 GTSNPN, CDR2 SVGIG (reference sequence). This CDR3 has 11 amino acids. CDR3 sequence reads: CAWSRNTEAFF. The CDR3 DNA reads as TGTGCCTGGAGTAGGAACACTGAAGCTTTCTTT.

This clone was found once. The chain links TRBV11-2 to TRBJ2-3; TRBD2 agrees at 13 bases. CDR1 SGHAT and CDR2 FQNNGV come from the germline V gene. The CDR3 is 16 residues long. The V gene end was trimmed by 5 bases and the J gene end by 3 bases; junction bases not matched to a gene: 5. Here the CDR3 reads CASSPRTSGRTDTQYF. DNA of the CDR3: TGTGCCAGCAGCCCACGGACTAGCGGGAGAACAGATACGCAGTATTTT.

This rearrangement joins TRBV4-3 to TRBJ1-1; D not certain. CDR3 length equals 13 residues. V lost 1 base and J lost 2, with 5 bases in between. Germline CDR1 reads LGHNA; CDR2 reads YSLEER. This CDR3 reads CASSQVKNTEAFF. CDR3 in DNA: TGCGCCAGCAGCCAAGTAAAAAACACTGAAGCTTTCTTT.

The V call is TRBV4-3, the J call TRBJ2-7; D not certain. CDR1 and CDR2 (germline): LGHNA, YSLEER. V dropped 0 bases and J dropped 0 bases, with 12 bases sitting between them. The CDR3 has 16 residues. For the CDR3, the DNA is TGCGCCAGCAGCCAAGAGGCCTGGACGGACTCCTACGAGCAGTACTTC. It codes for CASSQEAWTDSYEQYF.